These 3 T cell receptor beta chains came from one sample sequenced in a study of siplizumab effects on memory and regulatory T cells. Data came from immunoSEQ multiplex PCR; TCRdb stores just in-frame clones and leaves some out. The profile shows around 100,000 clones, 93% of them singletons. The sequenced sample was Tregs sorted from blood. These receptor sequences come from a human donor in good health.

This sequence joins TRBV18 and TRBJ1-2, with D possibly being TRBD1 (5 bases). The germline V gene encodes CDR1 KGHSH and CDR2 LQKENI. This CDR3 contains 13 residues. The V end was cut by 4 bases, the J end by 4 bases, with 10 bases between. CDR3 amino acids: CASSQGRVYGYTF. CDR3 coding DNA: TGTGCCAGCTCACAGGGACGGGTCTATGGCTACACCTTC.

The rearrangement uses TRBV30 and TRBJ2-5; 14 positions agree with TRBD2. V gave up 5 bases and J gave up 8 bases; unmatched junction bases: 10. The CDR3 spans 15 residues. From germline, CDR1 is GTSNPN and CDR2 SVGIG (reference sequence). This chain's CDR3 is CAWCPGLAGAITQYF. CDR3 sequence (DNA): TGTGCCTGGTGCCCGGGACTAGCGGGGGCCATAACCCAGTACTTC.

The J gene is TRBJ2-1, the V gene TRBV7-9; D might be TRBD2 (5 bases). The CDR3 contains 11 residues. Germline assignment: CDR1 SEHNR and CDR2 FQNEAQ (reference sequence). The CDR3 DNA sequence: TGTGGCTGCGATGGAGGTTTTGAGCAGTTCTTC. Its protein is CGCDGGFEQFF.